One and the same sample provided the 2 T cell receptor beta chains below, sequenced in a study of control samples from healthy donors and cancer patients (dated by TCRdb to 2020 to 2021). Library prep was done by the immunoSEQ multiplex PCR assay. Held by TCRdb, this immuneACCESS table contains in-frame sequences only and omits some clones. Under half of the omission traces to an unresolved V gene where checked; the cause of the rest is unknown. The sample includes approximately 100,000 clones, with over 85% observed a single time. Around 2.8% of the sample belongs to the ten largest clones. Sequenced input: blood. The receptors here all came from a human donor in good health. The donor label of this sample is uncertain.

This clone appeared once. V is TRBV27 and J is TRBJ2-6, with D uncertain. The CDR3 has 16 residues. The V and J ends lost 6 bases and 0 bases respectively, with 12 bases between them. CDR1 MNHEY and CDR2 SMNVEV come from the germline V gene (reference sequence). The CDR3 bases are TGTGCCAGCAGCCACCAGGTCCTCTCTGGGGCCAACGTCCTGACTTTC. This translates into CASSHQVLSGANVLTF.

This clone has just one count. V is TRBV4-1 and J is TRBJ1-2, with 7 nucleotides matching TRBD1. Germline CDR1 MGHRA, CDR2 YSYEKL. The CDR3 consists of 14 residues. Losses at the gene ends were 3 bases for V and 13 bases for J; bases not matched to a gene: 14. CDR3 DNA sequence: TGCGCCAGCAGCCATTCAGACAGGGCCCTAGCCTCCACCTTC. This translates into CASSHSDRALASTF.